These T cell receptor beta chains were read from a single sample in a study of T cell repertoires in cytomegalovirus infection. No antigen is known for these receptors. Each CDR3 protein gets one entry after TCRdb re-called the reads with MiXCR. The repertoire holds approximately 500,000 distinct CDR3 sequences, with around 30% as singletons. The starting material was cultured PBMCs, obtained from culture after CMV antigen stimulation. The receptors originated from a human donor in good health (CMV status not recorded). Some clones in this sample may be carry-over from other donors' samples. CDR3s include the opening cysteine and the closing phenylalanine or tryptophan. Each record gives: clone size, D gene, V gene, J gene, CDR3 DNA, CDR3 protein. The D gene is left open where the match is weak. Size tells how often a clone was seen (once, few, many) or the class of an expanded clone, and some rows leave it out.

many	-	TRBV7-2	TRBJ2-7	TGTGCCAGCAGCTTAGCGCCGGGGAAACCCTACGAGCAGTACTTC	CASSLAPGKPYEQYF
once	-	TRBV6-2/TRBV6-3	TRBJ2-5	TGTGCCAGCAGTCCTCTGGGAACCAAAGAGACCCAGTACTTC	CASSPLGTKETQYF
-	-	TRBV7-6	TRBJ1-2	TGTGCCAGCAGCTTAGGTACAGGTGGCGGCCTTGGCTACACCTTC	CASSLGTGGGLGYTF
-	TRBD1	TRBV27	TRBJ1-2	TGTGCCAGCAGTCCGACAGGGGGCCATGGCTACACCTTC	CASSPTGGHGYTF
few	-	TRBV25-1	TRBJ1-4	TGTGCCAGCAGTGAATTGGGCAGAACTGAAAAACTGTTTTTT	CASSELGRTEKLFF
-	-	TRBV10-3	TRBJ2-3	TGTGCCATCAGTGCTGGCGGCCAAATCACAGATACGCAGTATTTT	CAISAGGQITDTQYF
-	TRBD1	TRBV2	TRBJ1-1	TGTGCCAGCCGGACAGGGCGGTTCATGAACACTGAAGCTTTCTTT	CASRTGRFMNTEAFF
few	-	TRBV15	TRBJ2-3	TGTGCCACCAGCAGTCGACTGACAGATACGCAGTATTTT	CATSSRLTDTQYF
many	TRBD1	TRBV7-2	TRBJ1-1	TGTGCCAGCAGCCAGGACAGGGGGCTAGCTTTCTTT	CASSQDRGLAFF
few	TRBD2	TRBV7-2	TRBJ2-1	TGTGCCAGCAGCTCGGGACTAGCGGGAGAGGGCTACAATGAGCAGTTCTTC	CASSSGLAGEGYNEQFF
-	-	TRBV20-1	TRBJ2-3	TGCAGTGCTACAGGGGTGGGCACAGATACGCAGTATTTT	CSATGVGTDTQYF
-	-	TRBV6-5	TRBJ2-1	TGTGCCAGCAGACCTACCGGGAAGGCGTTAGGCAATGAGCAGTTCTTC	CASRPTGKALGNEQFF
-	-	TRBV6-1	TRBJ1-2	TGTGCCAGCAGTGCACGACAGCCAGTCAACAACTATGGCTACACCTTC	CASSARQPVNNYGYTF
few	-	TRBV4-3	TRBJ1-5	TGCGCCAGCAGCCAAGGGGTGGGGAAGCCCCAGCATTTT	CASSQGVGKPQHF
-	-	TRBV28	TRBJ1-1	TGTGCCAGCACCGGATGGGGGGAGATGGCCTTGAACACTGAAGCTTTCTTT	CASTGWGEMALNTEAFF
-	-	TRBV20-1	TRBJ2-7	TGCAGTGCTCAGGGGACGGGAAACTACGAGCAGTACTTC	CSAQGTGNYEQYF
few	TRBD1	TRBV6-1	TRBJ2-7	TGTGCCAGCAGACTTCGACAGGGTGTCACCTACGAGCAGTACTTC	CASRLRQGVTYEQYF
-	-	TRBV3-1	TRBJ1-2	TGTGCCAGCAGCCAAGGAGGACAAGTCTATGGCTACACCTTC	CASSQGGQVYGYTF
-	TRBD1	TRBV28	TRBJ2-7	TGTGCCAGCAGTCACCGGACAGGGGGATACGAGCAGTACTTC	CASSHRTGGYEQYF
few	-	TRBV7-8	TRBJ2-1	TGTGCCAGCAGCTCATACGGGGGCGGAAATGAGCAGTTCTTC	CASSSYGGGNEQFF
-	-	TRBV7-9	TRBJ1-4	TGTGCCAGCAGCTTAGCGCGGATAGGGGCAGCTGGGGCAACTAATGAAAAACTGTTTTTT	CASSLARIGAAGATNEKLFF
-	-	TRBV19	TRBJ2-1	TGTGCCAGTAGTAGGGGAGACAATGAGCAGTTCTTC	CASSRGDNEQFF
many	-	TRBV7-2	TRBJ1-5	TGTGCCAGCAGTCGGGACTCCTCATCCGGCCAGCCCCAGCATTTT	CASSRDSSSGQPQHF
-	-	TRBV23-1	TRBJ1-5	TGCGCCAGCACCAGGTCAAATCTAATCCAAGCTTCCACAGATACGCAGCATTTT	CASTRSNLIQASTDTQHF
-	TRBD2	TRBV12-3/TRBV12-4	TRBJ2-2	TGTGCCAGCAGGAGCGGGGCTAGCGGGCCTAACACCGGGGAGCTGTTTTTT	CASRSGASGPNTGELFF
-	-	TRBV24-1	TRBJ2-7	TGTGCCACCAGTGATTTGCCCCTCCATGACACAGGTTACTACGAGCAGTACTTC	CATSDLPLHDTGYYEQYF
few	-	TRBV5-6	TRBJ1-5	TGTGCCAGCAGCTTGGGGACAATAGATCAGCCCCAGCATTTT	CASSLGTIDQPQHF
-	-	TRBV28	TRBJ1-2	TGTGCCAGCAGTTTATCTCCGGGGGACTATGGCTACACCTTC	CASSLSPGDYGYTF
few	-	TRBV18	TRBJ1-4	TGTGCCAGCTCACCACCTTCGCAGGAAAAACTGTTTTTT	CASSPPSQEKLFF
-	-	TRBV29-1	TRBJ2-5	TGCAGCGTTGGTTATGGGGCGCGAGAGACCCAGTACTTC	CSVGYGARETQYF
-	-	TRBV6-2/TRBV6-3	TRBJ2-2	TGTGCCAGCAGTAGGATAGCAGACCCAATGAACACCGGGGAGCTGTTTTTT	CASSRIADPMNTGELFF
-	TRBD2	TRBV28	TRBJ2-1	TGTGCCAGCACCCGAGGGACTAGCGGGGATGAGCAGTTCTTC	CASTRGTSGDEQFF
-	-	TRBV18	TRBJ2-3	TGTGCCAGCTCACCTCTCTACACAGATACGCAGTATTTT	CASSPLYTDTQYF
few	-	TRBV7-8	TRBJ2-2	TGTGCCAGCAGCCCCGGGCGGGCCACCTCAAACACCGGGGAGCTGTTTTTT	CASSPGRATSNTGELFF
-	TRBD2	TRBV29-1	TRBJ2-1	TGCAGCGTCGCCGGAACTAGCGGGAGTGGTTCTGAGCAGTTCTTC	CSVAGTSGSGSEQFF
many	-	TRBV7-2	TRBJ1-2	TGTGCCAGCAGCTTAGATTTGTTTCCCAACTATGGCTACACCTTC	CASSLDLFPNYGYTF
-	-	TRBV12-3/TRBV12-4	TRBJ1-2	TGTGCCAGCAGTTCAGGGTCCGGTGGCTACACCTTC	CASSSGSGGYTF
-	-	TRBV7-3	TRBJ2-1	TGTGCCAGCAGCTTAATCGCGACAGTTACTTACAATGAGCAGTTCTTC	CASSLIATVTYNEQFF
-	TRBD1	TRBV5-4	TRBJ1-2	TGTGCCGCCGGGACAGCTCTTTTCTATGGCTACACCTTC	CAAGTALFYGYTF